Listed below are T cell receptor beta chains from one sample, sequenced in a study of identical twins. TCRdb processed the 5' RACE reads anew with MiXCR; each CDR3 protein has one entry. The sample has 500,000 to 700,000 distinct CDR3 sequences; about 7.6% are singletons. A further study also used this sample, focusing on yellow fever vaccine responses in identical twins.

The sample taken for sequencing was PBMCs. These receptors were obtained from a woman aged 18 to 35 in good health. Each CDR3 is given with its conserved first and last residue. Fields, in order: CDR3 DNA, CDR3 protein, D gene, CDR3 length, V gene, J gene, clone size. The D gene is left open where the match is weak. Expanded clones get a size class; other rows say once, few or many, or leave the size out.

CDR3nt: TGTGCCAGCGAAGGGACTGAAGCTTTCTTT
CDR3aa: CASEGTEAFF
d_gene: NA
len: 10
v_gene: TRBV7-9
j_gene: TRBJ1-1
abundance: few

CDR3nt: TGCAGCGTTGAAGATGGGGTTTGGGGGACAGGGATGCAAGAGACCCAGTACTTC
CDR3aa: CSVEDGVWGTGMQETQYF
d_gene: TRBD1
len: 18
v_gene: TRBV29-1
j_gene: TRBJ2-5
abundance: NA

CDR3nt: TGTGCCAGCAGCTTGTGGGACTCAAACACCGGGGAGCTGTTTTTT
CDR3aa: CASSLWDSNTGELFF
d_gene: NA
len: 15
v_gene: TRBV5-5
j_gene: TRBJ2-2
abundance: NA

CDR3nt: TGCGCCAGCCGGAGGGTAGCGGGGGAAACCTACGAGCAGTACTTC
CDR3aa: CASRRVAGETYEQYF
d_gene: TRBD2
len: 15
v_gene: TRBV5-1
j_gene: TRBJ2-7
abundance: many

CDR3nt: TGTGCCAGCAGCTTAGAGAGAGGGGATGAGCAGTTCTTC
CDR3aa: CASSLERGDEQFF
d_gene: NA
len: 13
v_gene: TRBV7-7
j_gene: TRBJ2-1
abundance: many

CDR3nt: TGTGCCAGCAGTTTGCTCGGGGCTGGATCCAAAAACATTCAGTACTTC
CDR3aa: CASSLLGAGSKNIQYF
d_gene: NA
len: 16
v_gene: TRBV12-3/TRBV12-4
j_gene: TRBJ2-4
abundance: many

CDR3nt: TGTGCCAGCAGTTTGAGGGACAGACTTAATCAGCCCCAGCATTTT
CDR3aa: CASSLRDRLNQPQHF
d_gene: TRBD1
len: 15
v_gene: TRBV28
j_gene: TRBJ1-5
abundance: NA

CDR3nt: TGTGCCAGCATTATTGGTCTAGCGACCTACAATGAGCAGTTCTTC
CDR3aa: CASIIGLATYNEQFF
d_gene: NA
len: 15
v_gene: TRBV2
j_gene: TRBJ2-1
abundance: few

CDR3nt: TGTGCCAGCAGTTTAGCGCTTTTGGGGACAGGGGGTCCCTCTGGAAACACCATATATTTT
CDR3aa: CASSLALLGTGGPSGNTIYF
d_gene: TRBD1
len: 20
v_gene: TRBV12-3/TRBV12-4
j_gene: TRBJ1-3
abundance: many

CDR3nt: TGTGCCAGCAGTTTATACAGGAGCCATGGCTACACCTTC
CDR3aa: CASSLYRSHGYTF
d_gene: NA
len: 13
v_gene: TRBV27
j_gene: TRBJ1-2
abundance: many